Sequencing of this TCR beta chain was carried out in a study of cytomegalovirus exposure and HLA in healthy donors. Points from the study as a whole: Association with HLA alleles at 0.05 false discovery rate was found for 16,951 TCR beta sequences in a later analysis. The majority of CMV-associated TCR beta chains were reported as apparently HLA-restricted in a later analysis. Investigators reported more than 150 TCR beta chains as tied to cytomegalovirus. TCR beta V segments were, for the most part, productive about 87% or about 30% of the time in an earlier analysis.

Points on this clone: Its antigen is not identified.

The CDR3 totals 14 residues. The germline CDR1 and CDR2 sequences are SGHTA and FQGNSA. The V end lost 5 bases, the J end lost 4 bases, and 14 bases lay between the germline ends. Primers: 60 Vbeta forward and 13 Jbeta reverse. Profiled with immunoSEQ multiplex PCR; TCRdb holds only in-frame clones, not every one. The data contain approximately 110,000 clones, over 60% of them seen just once; the ten biggest clones take up around 5%. The clonotype comes from a man in his sixties in good health and CMV-seropositive. What was sequenced was PBMCs. The genes are TRBV7-2 and TRBJ1-1; D gene uncertain. The CDR3 protein is CASSPRPYGTEAFF. CDR3 coding DNA: TGTGCCAGCAGCCCCAGGCCGTACGGCACTGAAGCTTTCTTT.